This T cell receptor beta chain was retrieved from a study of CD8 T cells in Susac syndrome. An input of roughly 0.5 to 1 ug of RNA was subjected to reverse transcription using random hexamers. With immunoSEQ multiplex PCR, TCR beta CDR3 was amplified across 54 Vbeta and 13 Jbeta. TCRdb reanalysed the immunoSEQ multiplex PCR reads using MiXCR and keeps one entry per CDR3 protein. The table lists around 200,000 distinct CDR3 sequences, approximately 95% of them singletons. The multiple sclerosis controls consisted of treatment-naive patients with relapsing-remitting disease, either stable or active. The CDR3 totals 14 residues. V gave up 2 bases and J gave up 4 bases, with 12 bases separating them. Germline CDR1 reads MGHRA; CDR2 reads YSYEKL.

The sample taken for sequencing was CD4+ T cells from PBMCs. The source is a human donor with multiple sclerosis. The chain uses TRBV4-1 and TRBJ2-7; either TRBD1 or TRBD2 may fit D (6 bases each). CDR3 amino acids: CASSQRGGQYEQYF. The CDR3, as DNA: TGCGCCAGCAGCCAACGTGGGGGGCAGTACGAGCAGTACTTC.